Below, 31 T cell receptor beta chains from the same sample are listed, as sequenced in a study of shared clonotypes between healthy human individuals. Repertoires were generated with immunoSEQ multiplex PCR, while TCRdb's copy carries only in-frame clones and drops some. The sample consists of more than 2 million clones, 95% of them appearing once. The sample was naive CD4+ T cells sorted from blood. Subset reported: CD45RA+ positively selected. These receptors all come from a man aged 18 to 35 in good health.

The chain links TRBV10-3 to TRBJ2-7; the match to TRBD2 covers 9 bases. Trimming took 3 bases from V and 3 from J; bases not matched to a gene: 3. The CDR3 is 14 residues long. Per the germline V gene, CDR1 is ENHRY and CDR2 is SYGVKD. The CDR3 nucleotides are TGTGCCATCAGTGACTCGCGGGGGGGCTACGAGCAGTACTTC. Amino acids: CAISDSRGGYEQYF.

The V and J genes are TRBV10-2 and TRBJ2-7; TRBD2 is a possible D gene (6 bases). Trimming removed 3 bases at V and 4 bases at J, with 19 bases between. This CDR3 spans 16 amino acids. Per germline, CDR1 WSHSY and CDR2 SAAADI. The CDR3 spells CASSDSGAKTPYEQYF. The CDR3 DNA reads TGCGCCAGCAGTGACTCGGGAGCAAAGACCCCTTACGAGCAGTACTTC.

The J gene is TRBJ2-5, the V gene TRBV11-2; D is unclear. This CDR3 comprises 13 residues. The V gene lost 0 bases and the J gene lost 4 bases, with 6 bases spanning the gap. Germline assignment: CDR1 SGHAT and CDR2 FQNNGV. The CDR3 bases are TGTGCCAGCAGCTTAGATATGTCAGAGACCCAGTACTTC. It yields the protein CASSLDMSETQYF.

This clone appeared a single time. Other DNA variants within this sample encode the same CDR3. The rearrangement links TRBV9 to TRBJ2-2; D unclear. Trimming cost V 0 bases and J 5 bases, with 8 bases left between them. The CDR3 has 14 residues. From germline, CDR1 is SGDLS and CDR2 YYNGEE. The CDR3 coding sequence is TGTGCCAGCAGCGTAGTTGGGGAAACCGGGGAGCTGTTTTTT. Its translation: CASSVVGETGELFF.

The V gene is TRBV19, the J gene TRBJ1-3, with D tentatively TRBD1 (5 bases). V was shortened by 7 bases and J by 0 bases, with 10 bases between the two germline ends. The CDR3 covers 14 residues. The V gene's germline CDR1 is LNHDA and CDR2 SQIVND (reference sequence). The DNA for the CDR3 is TGTGCCAGTATTAATACAGGCTCTGGAAACACCATATATTTT. Its protein is CASINTGSGNTIYF.

This chain links TRBV30 with TRBJ2-3, with 7 nucleotides matching TRBD2. J gave up 2 bases and V 0 bases, and 20 bases lay outside the gene matches. The V gene's germline CDR1 is GTSNPN and CDR2 SVGIG (reference sequence). The CDR3 loop spans 20 amino acids. This CDR3 reads CAWSVWRTRAQFTFTDTQYF. CDR3 DNA: TGTGCCTGGAGTGTATGGCGGACTAGGGCCCAATTTACCTTCACAGATACGCAGTATTTT.

V is TRBV6-5 and J is TRBJ2-7, with a tentative D call TRBD1 (6 bases). With 0 bases removed from V and 2 bases from J, the gap between germline ends came to 11 bases. The CDR3 spans 15 residues. Looked up from germline, CDR1 is MNHEY and CDR2 is SVGAGI. CDR3 DNA: TGTGCCAGCAGTTACTCGAAGGGGGACACCTACGAGCAGTACTTC. Translating it yields CASSYSKGDTYEQYF.

The J gene is TRBJ2-7, the V gene TRBV2; D call uncertain. The CDR3 has 11 residues. With 5 bases removed from V and 9 bases from J, the gap between germline ends came to 11 bases. CDR1 and CDR2 from the germline V gene are SNHLY and FYNNEI. The CDR3 DNA sequence: TGTGCCAGCAGTCTCCTCATTGGGCAGTACTTC. Its protein is CASSLLIGQYF.

This clone came up a few times. V and J are TRBV2 and TRBJ1-4; D may be TRBD1 (6 bases). Looked up from germline, CDR1 is SNHLY and CDR2 is FYNNEI. V lost 6 bases and J 3 bases, leaving 14 bases between the germline ends. The CDR3 consists of 15 residues. DNA for the CDR3: TGTGCCAGCAGAAAATTGGGGGCGTCTAATGAAAAACTGTTTTTT. Translated, it gives CASRKLGASNEKLFF.

As to this clone: Other DNA variants within this sample encode the same CDR3. The V call is TRBV18, the J call TRBJ2-5, with D perhaps matching TRBD1 (5 bases). Between the trimmed V and J ends, which lost 2 bases and 1 base, there was a span of 5 bases. The CDR3 extends over 13 amino acids. CDR1 is KGHSH and CDR2 is LQKENI in the germline V gene. CDR3 loop: CASSPDSQETQYF. The CDR3, as DNA: TGTGCCAGCTCACCAGACAGCCAAGAGACCCAGTACTTC.

The gene calls are TRBV6-1 and TRBJ1-4, with 8 bases fitting TRBD1. The V and J ends lost 5 bases and 12 bases, in that order; junction bases with no gene match: 14. Germline loops: CDR1 MNHNS, CDR2 SASEGT. The CDR3 totals 15 residues. The CDR3 sequence is CASSNREDRVKELFF. The CDR3 DNA follows: TGTGCCAGCAGTAATCGGGAGGACAGGGTAAAGGAACTGTTTTTT.

V usage is TRBV5-1 and J usage is TRBJ2-6; weak D call: TRBD1 (6 bases). Looked up from germline, CDR1 is SGHRS and CDR2 is YFSETQ. The CDR3 covers 16 residues. V was pared by 7 bases and J by 2 bases, with 16 bases between. The CDR3 nucleotides are TGCGCCAGCCGGGACATTGCCGGAGCTGGGGCCAACGTCCTGACTTTC. Translated: CASRDIAGAGANVLTF. The full variable domain, in which reference TRBV5-1 and TRBJ2-6 provide the parts outside the CDR3, is KAGVTQTPRYLIKTRGQQVTLSCSPISGHRSVSWYQQTPGQGLQFLFEYFSETQRNKGNFPGRFSGRQFSNSRSEMNVSTLELGDSALYLCASRDIAGAGANVLTFGAGSRLTVL.

The J gene is TRBJ2-7, the V gene TRBV6-6, with TRBD2 identical over 8 bases. Germline V gene data show CDR1 as MNHNY and CDR2 as SVGAGI (reference sequence). Unmatched junction bases numbered 5, after V lost 7 bases and J lost 3 bases. The CDR3 covers 13 residues. The CDR3 DNA sequence: TGTGCCAGCAATCCAAGCGGGAGCTACGAGCAGTACTTC. This gives the protein CASNPSGSYEQYF.

This clone was seen just once. The chain couples TRBV11-2 to TRBJ2-5; D may be TRBD2 (5 bases). This CDR3 comprises 13 residues. The germline V gene has CDR1 SGHAT and CDR2 FQNNGV. The V gene lost 3 bases and the J gene lost 5 bases, with 10 bases spanning the gap. This chain's CDR3 is CASSFRGLETQYF. CDR3 nucleotide sequence: TGTGCCAGCAGCTTTAGAGGGTTGGAGACCCAGTACTTC.

The rearrangement joins TRBV5-4 to TRBJ2-7, with D unclear. Trimming left V 4 bases short and J 0 bases short, with 17 bases between. The CDR3 is 16 residues long. CDR1 SGHNT and CDR2 YYREEE come from the germline V gene (reference sequence). CDR3: CASSPGGVASSYEQYF. The CDR3 DNA sequence: TGTGCCAGCAGCCCTGGTGGGGTCGCGAGCTCCTACGAGCAGTACTTC. Looking up the rest from reference TRBV5-4 and TRBJ2-7 gives the full variable domain: ETGVTQSPTHLIKTRGQQVTLRCSSQSGHNTVSWYQQALGQGPQFIFQYYREEENGRGNFPPRFSGLQFPNYSSELNVNALELDDSALYLCASSPGGVASSYEQYFGPGTRLTVT.

The J gene is TRBJ2-1, the V gene TRBV7-2; possible D gene TRBD1, 6 bases. V was shortened by 5 bases and J by 2 bases, with 13 bases between the two germline ends. This CDR3 is 15 amino acids long. CDR1 and CDR2 (germline): SGHTA, FQGNSA. DNA for the CDR3: TGTGCCAGCAGCGTGGACAGCGGCCCCTACAATGAGCAGTTCTTC. It specifies CASSVDSGPYNEQFF.

The V call is TRBV6-6, the J call TRBJ2-7; D unresolved. CDR3 length: 16 amino acids. Germline V CDR1 and CDR2: MNHNY, SVGAGI (reference sequence). Trimming left V 0 bases short and J 0 bases short, with 12 bases between. The CDR3 region has the DNA TGTGCCAGCAGTTACTCCGCGACACAGAGCTCCTACGAGCAGTACTTC. This sequence encodes CASSYSATQSSYEQYF.

Regarding this clone: The identical CDR3 is also encoded by other nucleotide sequences in the sample. This rearrangement joins TRBV18 to TRBJ2-7; D gene unclear. V shed 6 bases and J shed 1 base, with 7 bases lying between them. The CDR3 is 12 residues long. Germline-derived CDR1 and CDR2 are KGHSH and LQKENI. In DNA, the CDR3 is TGTGCCAGCTCCCCCAGATCCTACGAGCAGTACTTC. It encodes CASSPRSYEQYF.

Comment on this clone: One end of the junction varies from germline; a read error may be responsible. The CDR3 sequence is CASSLVGQQETQYF. CDR3 coding DNA: TGTGCCAGCAGCTTGGTCGGGCAACAAGAGACCCAGTACTTC. The chain has TRBV5-3 and TRBJ2-5; D not certain. TRBV5-3 is designated an ORF whose function remains uncertain. The CDR3 extends over 14 amino acids.

V is TRBV25-1 and J is TRBJ2-2, with TRBD1 as a possible D gene (6 bases). This CDR3 spans 17 amino acids. Trimming took off 4 bases at V and 4 bases at J, with 19 bases between the two ends. The germline gives CDR1 MGHDK, CDR2 SYGVNS. The CDR3 DNA reads as TGTGCCAGCAGTGTAACAGGGCGAGTTTTGGGCACCGGGGAGCTGTTTTTT. Translated, it gives CASSVTGRVLGTGELFF.

The genes are TRBV7-8 and TRBJ2-7; D is uncertain. There are 10 residues in the CDR3. Germline values: CDR1 SGHVS, CDR2 FQNEAQ. Trimming took 4 bases from V and 5 from J, leaving 3 bases between them. The CDR3 loop is CASSSNEQYF. CDR3 nucleotides: TGTGCCAGCAGCTCAAACGAGCAGTACTTC.

This chain connects TRBV7-9 to TRBJ1-1; D not resolved. V lost 8 bases to trimming and J lost 8 bases, with 15 bases between them. In germline, CDR1 is SEHNR, CDR2 FQNEAQ (reference sequence). The CDR3 runs to 12 residues. The CDR3 sequence is CASHADLKEAFF. The CDR3 DNA reads as TGTGCCAGCCACGCGGACCTCAAAGAAGCTTTCTTT.

The genes are TRBV27 and TRBJ1-6; the D is unclear. Germline assignment: CDR1 MNHEY and CDR2 SMNVEV (reference sequence). Trimming pared 4 bases from V and 7 bases from J, leaving 8 bases between. The CDR3 covers 13 residues. The CDR3 is CASSSLSNSPLHF. CDR3 DNA sequence: TGTGCCAGCAGTTCCCTCAGCAATTCACCCCTCCACTTT.

A single count supports this clone. The genes are TRBV30 and TRBJ2-6, with D unresolved. The V gene lost 0 bases and the J gene lost 9 bases, with 12 bases spanning the gap. The CDR3 is 14 amino acids. In germline, CDR1 is GTSNPN, CDR2 SVGIG (reference sequence). CDR3 sequence reads: CAWSVGAVYNVLTF. In nucleotides, the CDR3 is TGTGCCTGGAGTGTTGGAGCTGTGTACAACGTCCTGACTTTC. The full variable domain, rest sourced from reference TRBV30 and TRBJ2-6, is SQTIHQWPATLVQPVGSPLSLECTVEGTSNPNLYWYRQAAGRGLQLLFYSVGIGQISSEVPQNLSASRPQDRQFILSSKKLLLSDSGFYLCAWSVGAVYNVLTFGAGSRLTVL.

The J gene is TRBJ2-3, the V gene TRBV2, with 7 bases fitting TRBD2. The germline gives CDR1 SNHLY, CDR2 FYNNEI. The ends lost 0 bases at V and 1 base at J; junction bases unmatched: 4. The CDR3 runs to 16 residues. The CDR3 protein is CASSEAMGGGTDTQYF. CDR3 nucleotides: TGTGCCAGCAGTGAAGCTATGGGGGGGGGCACAGATACGCAGTATTTT.

The chain couples TRBV19 to TRBJ1-2; no clear D. The V end lost 4 bases, the J end lost 6 bases, and 15 bases lay between the germline ends. Germline loops: CDR1 LNHDA, CDR2 SQIVND (reference sequence). This CDR3 has 14 residues. CDR3 protein: CASSTSPVVDGYTF. The CDR3 DNA sequence: TGTGCCAGTAGTACCTCACCGGTGGTAGATGGCTACACCTTC.

The chain couples TRBV5-1 to TRBJ2-7, with unresolved D. The CDR3 sequence is 15 residues long. V shed 4 bases and J shed 0 bases, with 14 bases lying between them. The germline V gene has CDR1 SGHRS and CDR2 YFSETQ. CDR3 coding DNA: TGCGCCAGCAGCCCGTTGGGTTGGGGCTCCTACGAGCAGTACTTC. As protein: CASSPLGWGSYEQYF.

The V gene is TRBV11-1, the J gene TRBJ2-5; D unresolved. The CDR3 spans 15 residues. Trimming took off 1 base at V and 6 bases at J, with 15 bases between the two ends. In germline, CDR1 is SGHAT, CDR2 FQDESV (reference sequence). The CDR3 spells CASSLGLPPRQTQYF. The CDR3 nucleotides read TGTGCCAGCAGCTTAGGCCTGCCTCCTCGGCAGACCCAGTACTTC.

As concerns this clone: This sample includes further DNA sequences coding for the same CDR3. The chain combines TRBV7-2 with TRBJ1-1; D is uncertain. CDR3 length: 13 amino acids. Germline V gene lookup returns CDR1 SGHTA and CDR2 FQGNSA. Trimming shortened V by 5 bases and J by 1 base, and 8 bases separated the two germline ends. CDR3 protein: CASSLRGNTEAFF. CDR3 DNA sequence: TGTGCCAGCAGCCTACGGGGGAACACTGAAGCTTTCTTT.

As to this clone: The same CDR3 arises from other DNA sequences in this sample as well. The chain links TRBV30 to TRBJ2-3, with 11 bases lining up with TRBD2. J was trimmed by 3 bases and V by 0 bases; bases with no gene match: 2. Germline loops: CDR1 GTSNPN, CDR2 SVGIG (reference sequence). The CDR3 is 15 amino acids. DNA for the CDR3: TGTGCCTGGAGTGTATTAGCGGGGGGGACAGATACGCAGTATTTT. Protein product: CAWSVLAGGTDTQYF.

The genes are TRBV5-6 and TRBJ1-2; a weak D match, TRBD1 (6 bases). The CDR3 contains 16 residues. Germline CDR1 SGHDT, CDR2 YYEEEE. The V gene lost 3 bases and the J gene lost 4 bases, with 19 bases spanning the gap. The CDR3 spells CASSSAPGDTGYGYTF. The CDR3 nucleotides are TGTGCCAGCAGCTCGGCGCCAGGGGATACGGGCTATGGCTACACCTTC.